The 21 T cell receptor beta chains listed next were all sequenced from one sample in a study of blood T cell repertoires in COVID-19. The assay was immunoSEQ multiplex PCR, and TCRdb's table has in-frame clones only and misses some. The table lists roughly 300,000 clones, 90% of them singletons. The sequencing sample was made of PBMCs or T cells enriched from blood (not recorded which). The receptor set was obtained from a woman in her 30s who had recovered from COVID-19.

The rearrangement joins TRBV6-6 to TRBJ2-3, with 8 bases lining up with TRBD1. The CDR3 contains 16 residues. Germline assignment: CDR1 MNHNY and CDR2 SVGAGI (reference sequence). The ends lost 4 bases at V and 0 bases at J; junction bases unmatched: 6. CDR3 in amino acids: CASSLTGAFSTDTQYF. DNA for the CDR3: TGTGCCAGCAGTTTGACAGGGGCCTTTAGCACAGATACGCAGTATTTT.

This chain joins TRBV4-1 and TRBJ2-7; TRBD1 matches at 7 bases. CDR3 length equals 15 residues. CDR1 and CDR2 from the germline V gene are MGHRA and YSYEKL. The V segment lost 0 bases and the J segment 0 bases; nucleotides outside the gene matches: 2. CDR3 DNA sequence: TGCGCCAGCAGCCAAGACAGGGGGTCCTCCTACGAGCAGTACTTC. It encodes CASSQDRGSSYEQYF.

Of note for this clone: An end of the junction differs from the germline gene, which may be a read error. The chain combines TRBV7-7 with TRBJ2-5; 8 bases fit TRBD2. The CDR3 runs 14 residues. Per the germline V gene, CDR1 is SSHAT and CDR2 is FNYEAQ (reference sequence). DNA of the CDR3: TGTGCTAGCAGCTTAAGGAGCGGGAGTGAGACCCAGTACTTC. It encodes CASSLRSGSETQYF. Supplemented by reference TRBV7-7 and TRBJ2-5, the full variable domain reads GAGVSQSPRYKVTKRGQDVTLRCDPISSHATLYWYQQALGQGPEFLTYFNYEAQPDKSGLPSDRFSAERPEGSISTLTIQRTEQRDSAMYRCASSLRSGSETQYFGPGTRLLVL.

The chain uses TRBV7-2 and TRBJ1-5, with 8 bases lining up with TRBD1. The junction had 8 bases not matched to a gene; V was cut back by 1 base and J by 3 bases. CDR3 length equals 17 residues. Germline-derived CDR1 and CDR2 are SGHTA and FQGNSA. The CDR3 reads CASSLGRTGPANQPQHF. As DNA, the CDR3 is TGTGCCAGCAGCTTAGGAAGGACAGGGCCGGCCAATCAGCCCCAGCATTTT.

This CDR3 is CASNPRGAGLLGEQYF. In DNA form, the CDR3 reads TGTGCCAGCAATCCACGGGGGGCAGGACTGCTGGGGGAGCAGTACTTC. The chain is built from TRBV9 and TRBJ2-7; tentative D call: TRBD2 (7 bases). The V end was cut by 6 bases, the J end by 7 bases, with 26 bases between. The length of the CDR3 is 16 residues. Germline-derived CDR1 and CDR2 are SGDLS and YYNGEE.

The gene calls are TRBV27 and TRBJ1-6; the D is unclear. Germline loops: CDR1 MNHEY, CDR2 SMNVEV (reference sequence). The germline V and J ends were trimmed by 2 bases and 7 bases, with 9 bases remaining between them. The CDR3 runs to 14 residues. Written as DNA, the CDR3 is TGTGCCAGCAGTTTACGCGCCCCCAATTCACCCCTCCACTTT. Protein product: CASSLRAPNSPLHF.

The chain has TRBV7-8 and TRBJ2-3; D remains unclear. The CDR3 consists of 16 residues. V dropped 1 base and J dropped 0 bases, with 11 bases sitting between them. Germline V gene data show CDR1 as SGHVS and CDR2 as FQNEAQ. CDR3 nucleotides: TGTGCCAGCAGCTTAGGAGGCCTACCTAGCACAGATACGCAGTATTTT. Amino acid sequence: CASSLGGLPSTDTQYF.

The chain couples TRBV5-4 to TRBJ2-1; 9 nucleotides agree with TRBD2. V was pared by 2 bases and J by 4 bases, with 7 bases of the junction left unmatched. The CDR3 loop spans 16 amino acids. Germline CDR1 and CDR2: SGHNT and YYREEE (reference sequence). CDR3 DNA sequence: TGTGCCAGCAGCTTAGGTGCGGGAGGGGGGTACAATGAGCAGTTCTTC. This gives the protein CASSLGAGGGYNEQFF.

The V gene is TRBV5-6, the J gene TRBJ2-1; 8 bases are shared with TRBD2. J lost 9 bases, V lost 3 bases, and 8 bases had no gene match. CDR3 size: 14 residues. In germline, CDR1 is SGHDT, CDR2 YYEEEE. CDR3 loop: CASSSGTRLVEQFF. In nucleotides, the CDR3 is TGTGCCAGCAGCTCCGGGACTAGATTGGTTGAGCAGTTCTTC.

The chain couples TRBV13 to TRBJ2-3; TRBD1 is a possible D gene (6 bases). The V end was cut by 4 bases, the J end by 3 bases, with 17 bases between. CDR1 and CDR2 (germline): PRHDT, FYEKMQ (reference sequence). The CDR3 is 16 amino acids. In DNA form, the CDR3 reads TGTGCCAGCAGCTCATGGGGGCAGGGTCGGACAGATACGCAGTATTTT. Its protein is CASSSWGQGRTDTQYF.

The chain recombines TRBV25-1 with TRBJ1-2; D gene uncertain. CDR3 length equals 14 residues. CDR1 and CDR2 from the germline V gene are MGHDK and SYGVNS. Trimming took 10 bases from V and 4 from J, leaving 19 bases between them. CDR3 loop: CAIAGRESLYGYTF. The CDR3 region has the DNA TGTGCCATCGCCGGCCGGGAATCCCTCTATGGCTACACCTTC.

The CDR3 here is CASSPLTGPETQYF. The CDR3 bases are TGTGCCAGCAGCCCCCTGACAGGGCCCGAGACCCAGTACTTC. The J gene is TRBJ2-5, the V gene TRBV9; TRBD1 agrees at 7 bases. The trim removed 4 bases at V and 5 bases at J, leaving 8 bases unmatched. Germline V gene sequence: CDR1 SGDLS, CDR2 YYNGEE. The CDR3 is 14 amino acids.

The CDR3 is CASSLATGIENTEAFF. CDR3 coding DNA: TGTGCCAGCAGCTTGGCCACAGGGATAGAGAACACTGAAGCTTTCTTT. V and J are TRBV5-6 and TRBJ1-1; D might be TRBD1 (6 bases). Germline V CDR1 and CDR2: SGHDT, YYEEEE. V was trimmed by 0 bases and J by 1 base, leaving 13 bases between them. The CDR3 is 16 amino acids. Variable domain in full (rest from reference TRBV5-6 and TRBJ1-1): DAGVTQSPTHLIKTRGQQVTLRCSPKSGHDTVSWYQQALGQGPQFIFQYYEEEERQRGNFPDRFSGHQFPNYSSELNVNALLLGDSALYLCASSLATGIENTEAFFGQGTRLTVV.

The chain joins TRBV4-1 to TRBJ2-1; 8 bases fit TRBD1. This CDR3 has 12 residues. The germline V gene has CDR1 MGHRA and CDR2 YSYEKL. V was clipped by 4 bases and J by 14 bases; unmatched bases: 7. Written as DNA, the CDR3 is TGCGCCAGCAGCCCCCAGGGGGCGCAGAAGTTCTTC. Amino acids: CASSPQGAQKFF.

The chain uses TRBV11-2 and TRBJ2-7; 16 bases agree with TRBD2. V lost 5 bases to trimming and J lost 4 bases; unmatched junction nucleotides: 14. CDR1 and CDR2 from the germline V gene are SGHAT and FQNNGV. The CDR3 runs to 19 residues. CDR3 in DNA: TGTGCCAGCAGCATAGCCGGGGGACTAGCGGGAGGGCTTCCATACGAGCAGTACTTC. Protein: CASSIAGGLAGGLPYEQYF.

This chain links TRBV7-2 with TRBJ1-2; TRBD1 matches at 9 bases. Per germline, CDR1 SGHTA and CDR2 FQGNSA. The J segment lost 5 bases and the V segment lost 1 base, leaving 14 bases of the junction unmatched. The length of the CDR3 is 18 residues. The CDR3 nucleotides are TGTGCCAGCAGCTTAGAAGTATACCGGGACAGGGATGGTTATGGCTACACCTTC. Protein product: CASSLEVYRDRDGYGYTF.

This chain links TRBV7-2 with TRBJ1-2; TRBD1 matches 9 bases. The junction had 6 bases not matched to a gene; V was cut back by 1 base and J by 3 bases. Germline V lookup: CDR1 SGHTA, CDR2 FQGNSA. The CDR3 is 16 residues long. The CDR3 bases are TGTGCCAGCAGCTTAGGGGAGACAGGGGGGTACTATGGCTACACCTTC. Translating gives CASSLGETGGYYGYTF.

This chain links TRBV12-3 or TRBV12-4 with TRBJ1-1; D unresolved. V lost 7 bases, J lost 0 bases, and 6 bases lay in between. This CDR3 contains 12 residues. The CDR3 DNA reads TGTGCCAGCACCCAGATGAACACTGAAGCTTTCTTT. Protein sequence: CASTQMNTEAFF.

Turning to this clone: Within the sample, other DNA sequences also encode this same CDR3. The gene calls are TRBV9 and TRBJ1-5; D is unresolved. The germline V gene has CDR1 SGDLS and CDR2 YYNGEE. Trimming removed 2 bases at V and 0 bases at J, with 9 bases between. The CDR3 spans 15 residues. In DNA form, the CDR3 reads TGTGCCAGCAGCGTTTCGGGTAATAGCAATCAGCCCCAGCATTTT. Translating gives CASSVSGNSNQPQHF.

This chain joins TRBV21-1 and TRBJ1-6; the table assigns TRBD1, which was not confirmed against the DNA. TRBV21-1 is recorded as a pseudogene. This CDR3 contains 16 residues. The CDR3 here is CASSKGPGQLKSPLHF. In DNA, the CDR3 is TGTGCCAGCAGCAAAGGTCCGGGACAGTTAAAATCACCCCTCCACTTT.

The chain employs TRBV3-1 (or the pseudogene TRBV3-2) and TRBJ2-7; possibly TRBD1 for D (7 bases). This CDR3 is built from 14 residues. V was shortened by 5 bases and J by 9 bases, with 20 bases between the two germline ends. Germline V CDR1 and CDR2: LGHDT, YNNKEL (reference sequence). As DNA, the CDR3 is TGTGCCAGCAGCTCAGACAGGGACTTAGTTGGGCAGTACTTC. Translating gives CASSSDRDLVGQYF.